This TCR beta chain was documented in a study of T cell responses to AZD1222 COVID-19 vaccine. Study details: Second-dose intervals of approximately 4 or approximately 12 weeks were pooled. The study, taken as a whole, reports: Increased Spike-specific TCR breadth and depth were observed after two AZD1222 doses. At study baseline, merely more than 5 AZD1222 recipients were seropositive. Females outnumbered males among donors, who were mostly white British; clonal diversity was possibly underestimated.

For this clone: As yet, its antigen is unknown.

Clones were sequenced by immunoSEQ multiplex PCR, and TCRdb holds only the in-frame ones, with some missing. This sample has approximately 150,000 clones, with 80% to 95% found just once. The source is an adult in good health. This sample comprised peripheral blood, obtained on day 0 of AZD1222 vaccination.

The CDR3 sequence is CASSQDHGQTYNSPLHF. Here the CDR3 DNA reads TGTGCCAGCAGCCAAGATCACGGGCAAACCTATAATTCACCCCTCCACTTT. The V call is TRBV4-2, the J call TRBJ1-6; D is unclear. Germline CDR1 is LGHNA and CDR2 is YNFKEQ. The ends were cut back, 0 bases at V and 2 bases at J, with 11 bases in the middle. This CDR3 has 17 amino acids.